Following are 5 T cell receptor beta chains from one sample sequenced in a study of metastatic and nonmetastatic thyroid tumors. None of the patients had undergone any treatment ahead of thyroid surgery. MiXCR re-clonotyped the PCR reads for TCRdb. The sample shows about 13,000 clones, about 22% of them seen only once. The sample comprised blood. These receptors all stem from a male donor with papillary thyroid cancer or a benign thyroid nodule (not recorded which). Some clones in this sample may be carry-over from other donors' samples.

This chain links TRBV20-1 with TRBJ1-2, with D possibly being TRBD1 (6 bases). CDR3 length: 16 residues. The germline gives CDR1 DFQATT, CDR2 SNEGSKA (reference sequence). The V gene lost 7 bases and the J gene lost 3 bases, with 24 bases spanning the gap. The CDR3 nucleotides read TGCAGTGAGTCGACGGGCAGGGGCAATAGGGACTATGGCTACACCTTC. This codes for CSESTGRGNRDYGYTF.

V gene TRBV9 combines with J gene TRBJ2-1, with D maybe TRBD2 (5 bases). Germline CDR1 SGDLS, CDR2 YYNGEE. V lost 0 bases and J 7 bases, leaving 14 bases between the germline ends. The CDR3 is 15 amino acids. The CDR3 loop reads CASSVESGGRNEQFF. The CDR3 DNA sequence: TGTGCCAGCAGCGTAGAGTCTGGAGGTCGGAATGAGCAGTTCTTC.

The chain is built from TRBV6-1 and TRBJ1-5; D gene uncertain. The CDR3 has 14 residues. V was pared by 6 bases and J by 1 base, with 10 bases between. Germline CDR1 reads MNHNS; CDR2 reads SASEGT. The CDR3 sequence is CASSTSLSNQPQHF. The CDR3 DNA reads TGTGCCAGCAGCACTAGCTTGAGCAATCAGCCCCAGCATTTT.

This clone was observed a handful of times. V usage is TRBV6-1 and J usage is TRBJ1-2; a possible D gene is TRBD1 (6 bases). The V and J ends lost 2 bases and 3 bases respectively, with 13 bases between them. The CDR3 runs to 15 residues. The germline V gene has CDR1 MNHNS and CDR2 SASEGT. The CDR3: CASSESVTGDYGYTF. As DNA, the CDR3 is TGTGCCAGCAGTGAAAGTGTGACAGGTGACTATGGCTACACCTTC.

The chain carries TRBV20-1 and TRBJ1-1; TRBD1 might be the D (5 bases). The V gene's germline CDR1 is DFQATT and CDR2 SNEGSKA (reference sequence). Trimming removed 4 bases at V and 10 bases at J, with 19 bases between. This CDR3 is 13 amino acids long. CDR3 amino acids: CSAKRGEGKGAFF. The DNA for the CDR3 is TGCAGTGCTAAAAGAGGGGAGGGAAAGGGAGCTTTCTTT.